This T cell receptor (beta chain) is from a study of blood T cell repertoires in COVID-19 (dated by TCRdb to 2018 to 2020). Background on the whole study: Samples covering the acute and convalescent phases of COVID-19 were provided by collaborators in the United States, Italy and Spain. HLA class I and class II types, where available, came from metadata supplied by the sample provider rather than from assay-based typing. Samples were obtained from the ongoing ImmuneRACE study (first 160 participants) and from 1,200 or so subjects provided by 6 global collaborators. The prospective study material was composed of cDNA or gDNA derived from T cells, B-cell-depleted T cells, or PBMCs. Deeply sampled blood TCRbeta repertoires from subjects exposed to, actively infected with, or recovered from COVID-19 were included in the dataset. The repertoires were released in a freely available public database meant as a resource for research on the immune response to SARS-CoV-2. Sample metadata almost always included a de-identified subject ID, COVID-19 status, age in years and sex. Results the study describes overall, beyond this receptor: How much clinical and demographic metadata was included differed by source and by participant, and the metadata was provided uncurated.

In the prospective study, participants were roughly 18 to 100 years old, resided in about 25 geographic areas of the United States, and were enrolled through a virtual design. Cohort assignment in the prospective study relied on participant-reported clinical history from a screening survey and a study questionnaire. Recovered participants in ImmuneRACE Cohort 3 were defined as having two consecutive negative NP/OP PCR tests, clearance from a healthcare professional, or resolution of symptoms. In the prospective study, whole blood, serum and a nasopharyngeal or oropharyngeal swab were collected from each participant by mobile phlebotomists. Prospective study participants could optionally give additional blood draws and questionnaires over an approximately two-month period. Before DNA extraction, prospective study blood samples were shipped either frozen or at room temperature. Looking up the germline V gene yields CDR1 MDHEN and CDR2 SYDVKM. From its cysteine to its phenylalanine, the CDR3 spans 21 amino acids. Kept here is only the CDR3 DNA, which spans 63 bases and is read in frame from base 1. Trimming removed 3 bases from V and 2 bases from J; the gene matches leave 15 bases unexplained.

As concerns this clone: It lacks a known antigen. Per-nucleotide qualities are absent, and no much larger clonotype sits a single base away.

TCRbeta CDR3 regions were amplified from genomic DNA by means of the immunoSEQ Assay, a bias-controlled multiplex PCR. The original pipeline was this. Within the assay, amplification of reference gene primers was used to estimate how many nucleated cells each sample contained. Sequence reads were collapsed and filtered to measure the absolute abundance of every unique TCRbeta CDR3 rearrangement. For each sample, productive Simpson clonality was calculated by taking the square root of Simpson's diversity index across productive rearrangements. The table was pulled from immuneACCESS by TCRdb, which kept in-frame rearrangements only. Such tables lose some clones; where checked, under half of the loss comes from unresolved V genes, and the rest has no known cause. The DNA gave D and trimming, while V, J and clone size come from that table. Counted in this sample were roughly 200,000 clones; about 83% of them appeared once. Around 9% of the sample comes from the top ten.

The sequence came from a woman aged 30 to 39 who had recovered from COVID-19. The sequenced material came from PBMCs or T cells enriched from blood (not recorded which). This sequence uses TRBV28 and TRBJ2-1; TRBD2 fits 14 bases in the junction. The CDR3 is CASSFPTTGRLAGGPYNEQFF. The nucleotides read TGTGCCAGCAGTTTCCCAACGACAGGCCGACTAGCGGGAGGGCCCTACAATGAGCAGTTCTTC.